What follows are 10 T cell receptor beta chains derived from one specimen sequenced in a study of regulatory T cells in long-lasting Graves disease. As to time point: persistent/refractory GD, antithyroid drugs over 5 years with positive TRAb. PBMC RNA was the source of the TCR library. Construction of the TCR beta libraries employed iRepertoire HTBI primers in conjunction with Arm-PCR of CDR3 regions. TCRdb reprocessed the multiplex PCR reads with MiXCR, giving one entry per CDR3 protein. The sample has around 460,000 distinct CDR3 sequences, around a fifth seen once. Material: peripheral blood mononuclear cells (PBMCs), obtained when the disease was refractory, from a patient treated with antithyroid drugs. Receptors were obtained from a female donor with Graves disease.

This clonotype has only a few counts. V is TRBV28 and J is TRBJ1-6; D is undetermined. The CDR3 is 12 amino acids. Trimming removed 4 bases at V and 10 bases at J, with 8 bases between. Germline V lookup: CDR1 MDHEN, CDR2 SYDVKM. In DNA form, the CDR3 reads TGTGCCAGCAGTTCGTGGGGATCACCCCTCCACTTT. Translated: CASSSWGSPLHF.

This clonotype has at least ten counts. This chain joins TRBV28 and TRBJ1-1, with TRBD1 matching over 9 bases. The CDR3 is made up of 16 amino acids. Per germline, CDR1 MDHEN and CDR2 SYDVKM. Trimming at V came to 2 bases and at J to 0 bases, leaving 4 bases not matched to a gene. In DNA form, the CDR3 reads TGTGCCAGCAGTTTAACTACAGGGGGCATGAACACTGAAGCTTTCTTT. Protein sequence: CASSLTTGGMNTEAFF. The full variable domain, in which reference TRBV28 and TRBJ1-1 provide the parts outside the CDR3, is DVKVTQSSRYLVKRTGEKVFLECVQDMDHENMFWYRQDPGLGLRLIYFSYDVKMKEKGDIPEGYSVSREKKERFSLILESASTNQTSMYLCASSLTTGGMNTEAFFGQGTRLTVV.

This clonotype was observed many times. The chain employs TRBV28 and TRBJ1-2; 8 nucleotides match TRBD1. Germline V gene sequence: CDR1 MDHEN, CDR2 SYDVKM. With 9 bases clipped from V and 7 bases from J, the junction kept 13 bases outside the gene matches. The CDR3 spans 14 residues. CDR3 DNA: TGTGCCAGTTTTCGACAGGGGACTTCTTCTGGCTACACCTTC. Protein product: CASFRQGTSSGYTF.

This clonotype occurred a few times. The DNA of the CDR3 is TGCGCCAGCAGCCAAGGAGTGGCAGCGGGAGGGCCGGAGGGGGAGACCCAGTACTTC. The encoded protein is CASSQGVAAGGPEGETQYF. The genes are TRBV4-3 and TRBJ2-5; 10 positions agree with TRBD2. Germline assignment: CDR1 LGHNA and CDR2 YSLEER. Trimming took 1 base from V and 5 from J; bases not matched to a gene: 16. CDR3 size: 19 residues.

Ten or more counts support this clonotype. The J gene is TRBJ2-5, the V gene TRBV30; a weak D match, TRBD2 (6 bases). V was trimmed by 1 base and J by 1 base, leaving 16 bases between them. Looked up from germline, CDR1 is GTSNPN and CDR2 is SVGIG (reference sequence). CDR3 length equals 16 residues. CDR3 DNA: TGTGCCTGGAGTGCTACCCCCGGGACTTCCCAAGAGACCCAGTACTTC. It codes for CAWSATPGTSQETQYF.

For the CDR3, the DNA is TGTGCCAGTAGTATGGAGCATGTTTGGCAGGGGGACTACGAGCAGTACTTC. Protein product: CASSMEHVWQGDYEQYF. This chain links TRBV19 with TRBJ2-7, with 7 nucleotides matching TRBD1. CDR3 length equals 17 residues. Germline CDR1 reads LNHDA; CDR2 reads SQIVND (reference sequence). J lost 3 bases, V lost 3 bases, and 14 bases had no gene match.

The rearrangement joins TRBV29-1 to TRBJ1-5; D ambiguous. Germline CDR1 SQVTM, CDR2 ANQGSEA. The length of the CDR3 is 13 residues. V was cut by 7 bases and J by 3 bases, with 13 bases left in between. CDR3 residues: CSALTELNQPQHF. The CDR3 DNA follows: TGCAGCGCCTTGACCGAACTCAATCAGCCCCAGCATTTT.

This clonotype was counted a few times. The chain employs TRBV5-1 and TRBJ1-1; no reliable D call. The CDR3 loop spans 15 amino acids. The germline CDR1 and CDR2 sequences are SGHRS and YFSETQ. The V and J ends lost 2 bases and 3 bases respectively, with 14 bases between them. The CDR3 spells CASSLKTVSDTEAFF. The CDR3 DNA reads TGCGCCAGCAGCTTAAAAACAGTATCTGACACTGAAGCTTTCTTT.

Ten or more counts support this clonotype. This chain connects TRBV11-1 to TRBJ2-7; D not resolved. The V gene's germline CDR1 is SGHAT and CDR2 FQDESV (reference sequence). The CDR3 runs 13 residues. Between the trimmed V and J ends, which lost 3 bases and 2 bases, there was a span of 8 bases. CDR3 region: CASSFDMPYEQYF. Here the CDR3 DNA reads TGTGCCAGCAGCTTCGACATGCCCTACGAGCAGTACTTC.

This clonotype appeared a few times. The CDR3 here is CASSAGTGDLFGELFF. The DNA of the CDR3 is TGCGCCAGCAGCGCCGGGACAGGGGACCTCTTTGGGGAGCTGTTTTTT. The V gene is TRBV5-1, the J gene TRBJ2-2, with 10 bases that match TRBD1. The V and J ends lost 4 bases and 8 bases, in that order; junction bases with no gene match: 11. CDR3 length equals 16 residues. Germline assignment: CDR1 SGHRS and CDR2 YFSETQ.